The 30 T cell receptor beta chains below come from one sample, sequenced in a study of tumor and adjacent non-tumor tissue in lung cancer. Three rounds of nested PCR, following a modified ARM-PCR protocol, produced the TCRbeta library. From the multiplex PCR reads, TCRdb called clonotypes with MiXCR, one entry per CDR3 protein. There are fewer than 90,000 distinct CDR3 sequences in the sample; around 82% occur only once, and about a fifth lies in the top ten. RNA was extracted from bulk tissue without any cell sorting. Distant lung tissue was collected more than 3 cm away from the tumor edge. The specimen was distant non-tumor lung tissue. Every receptor here comes from a woman between 50 and 59 years old with non-small cell lung cancer.

With regard to this clonotype: This may be a read error, as it is one base from a much larger clone. The rearrangement uses TRBV7-8 and TRBJ2-3; the match to TRBD2 covers 9 bases. This CDR3 is 15 amino acids long. Per the germline V gene, CDR1 is SGHVS and CDR2 is FQNEAQ. The CDR3 region is CASSLRLAGTDTRYF. In nucleotides, the CDR3 is TGTGCCAGCAGCTTAAGGCTAGCGGGAACAGATACGCGGTATTTT.

This clonotype was counted only a few times. The chain couples TRBV11-1 to TRBJ2-3; 7 positions match TRBD1. The germline CDR1 and CDR2 sequences are SGHAT and FQDESV (reference sequence). The CDR3 is 13 residues long. Trimming removed 8 bases from V and 5 bases from J; junction bases left unmatched: 7. For the CDR3, the DNA is TGTGCCAGCGGGATAGACAGGGAAGATACGCAGTATTTT. Its protein is CASGIDREDTQYF. The variable domain in full, with the rest retrieved from reference TRBV11-1 and TRBJ2-3, is EAEVAQSPRYKITEKSQAVAFWCDPISGHATLYWYRQILGQGPELLVQFQDESVVDDSQLPKDRFSAERLKGVDSTLKIQPAELGDSAMYLCASGIDREDTQYFGPGTRLTVL.

A note on this clonotype: Being one base from a much bigger clone, this may be a read error. The V gene is TRBV5-1, the J gene TRBJ1-2; D gene ambiguous. The V gene lost 4 bases and the J gene lost 7 bases, with 14 bases spanning the gap. Germline CDR1 SGHRS, CDR2 YFSETQ. The CDR3 is 13 residues long. The CDR3 sequence: CASSPSDTAGYTF. CDR3 coding DNA: TGCGCCAGCAGCCCGAGTGATACCGCTGGCTACACCTTC.

Concerning this clonotype: The conserved phenylalanine or tryptophan normally closing the CDR3 is absent here, so this likely arose from a read error. No DNA is shown, since the ends of the CDR3 on it are uncertain; the CDR3 is the one TCRdb lists. The chain is built from TRBV10-2 and TRBJ2-1; TRBD1, the table's D call, lacks a check against the DNA. 15 amino acids form the CDR3, both terminal residues included. Germline CDR1 reads WSHSY; CDR2 reads SAAADI. CDR3 in amino acids: CASSGTGVGHNEEFS.

This clonotype was detected only once. The germline gene is not matched at one end of the junction; a read error may be the cause. This chain connects TRBV6-1 to TRBJ2-7; 9 bases align to TRBD1. CDR1 is MNHNS, CDR2 SASEGT, per germline. The CDR3 consists of 12 residues. Here the CDR3 DNA reads TGTACCAGCGGGACAGGGTGCTACGAGCAGTACTTC. It specifies CTSGTGCYEQYF.

About this clonotype itself: Germline is not matched at one junction end, which may reflect a read error. The rearrangement links TRBV29-1 to TRBJ2-1; TRBD1 might be the D (5 bases). Germline V gene data show CDR1 as SQVTM and CDR2 as ANQGSEA. The CDR3 sequence is 17 residues long. The CDR3 DNA sequence: TGCAGCGTCGAAGATCTAGAAGGGTGGGGCTCCTACAATGAGCAATTCTTC. Translation gives CSVEDLEGWGSYNEQFF.

This clonotype was found once. The CDR3, as DNA: TGTGCTAGCTGGGCCAGGAATCAGCCCCAGCATTTT. Its translation: CASWARNQPQHF. The chain combines TRBV6-1 with TRBJ1-5; D is ambiguous. This CDR3 has 12 amino acids. The germline CDR1 and CDR2 sequences are MNHNS and SASEGT.

Details on this clonotype: A much larger clone differs from this one at a single base, so this may be a read error. The V and J genes are TRBV28 and TRBJ1-2, with 8 nucleotides matching TRBD1. Germline V gene sequence: CDR1 MDHEN, CDR2 SYDVKM. The CDR3 spans 16 residues. The CDR3 coding sequence is TGTGTCAGCAGCCAGGGGACCATTACAGGGGGCTATGGCTACACCTTC. Protein product: CVSSQGTITGGYGYTF.

Points on this clonotype: A junction end diverges from the germline sequence, so it may reflect a read error. The chain joins TRBV6-5 to TRBJ2-2; D not certain. CDR3 length: 12 amino acids. Germline CDR1 and CDR2: MNHEY and SVGAGI. The CDR3 DNA reads TGTGCCAGCAGTGCCCTTACCGGTGAGCTGTTTTTT. It is translated as CASSALTGELFF.

Regarding this clonotype: Because the CDR3 is missing its conserved closing phenylalanine or tryptophan, this is likely a read error. This chain joins TRBV4-1 and TRBJ1-5, with TRBD1 identical over 9 bases. The V and J ends lost 3 bases and 2 bases, in that order; junction bases with no gene match: 2. The CDR3 has 15 residues. Germline CDR1 MGHRA, CDR2 YSYEKL. The CDR3: CASSHGDRGNQPQHS. The CDR3 DNA is TGCGCCAGCAGCCATGGGGACAGGGGCAATCAGCCCCAGCATTCT.

This chain uses TRBV7-9 with TRBJ2-1; a possible D gene is TRBD2 (6 bases). The CDR3 extends over 14 amino acids. Between the trimmed V and J ends, which lost 7 bases and 9 bases, there was a span of 19 bases. Germline V gene data show CDR1 as SEHNR and CDR2 as FQNEAQ (reference sequence). The CDR3: CASNSPHAGIEQFF. The CDR3 DNA is TGTGCCAGCAACTCTCCCCATGCGGGAATTGAGCAGTTCTTC.

As concerns this clonotype: Its ends do not fully match the called genes, so a read error is possible. The chain has TRBV6-6 and TRBJ2-5; TRBD2 might be the D (6 bases). CDR1 MNHNY and CDR2 SVGAGI come from the germline V gene (reference sequence). The length of the CDR3 is 13 residues. The CDR3 spells CTSRRENQETQYF. The CDR3 DNA follows: TGTACCAGCAGGCGGGAAAACCAAGAGACCCAGTACTTC.

With regard to this clonotype: Compared with germline, one end of the junction differs, possibly owing to a read error. The chain employs TRBV6-2 or TRBV6-3 and TRBJ2-1; D is undetermined. Germline CDR1 and CDR2: MNHEY and SVGEGT. The CDR3 covers 13 residues. In DNA form, the CDR3 reads TGTGCCAGCTGTTACTCGATTCGCCTTAAGCAGTTCTTC. Protein product: CASCYSIRLKQFF.

Note on this clonotype: A much more abundant neighbour one base away suggests this may be a read error. V is TRBV25-1 and J is TRBJ2-7, with D perhaps TRBD1 or TRBD2 (6 bases each). The CDR3 runs to 15 residues. The V gene's germline CDR1 is MGHDK and CDR2 SYGVNS. Trimming removed 9 bases at V and 5 bases at J, with 23 bases between. This CDR3 is CARSRGIQGLNEQYF. CDR3 coding DNA: TGTGCCAGGAGTCGGGGGATACAGGGTCTAAACGAGCAGTACTTC.

This clonotype was counted ten times or more. The chain joins TRBV28 to TRBJ1-4, with 12 bases that match TRBD1. Losses at the gene ends were 7 bases for V and 8 bases for J; bases not matched to a gene: 8. Germline V gene data show CDR1 as MDHEN and CDR2 as SYDVKM. The CDR3 is 15 residues long. Written as DNA, the CDR3 is TGTGCCAGCAACTCCCCCGGGACAGGGGGCGAAAAACTGTTTTTT. Protein: CASNSPGTGGEKLFF. Full variable domain (rest looked up from reference TRBV28 and TRBJ1-4): DVKVTQSSRYLVKRTGEKVFLECVQDMDHENMFWYRQDPGLGLRLIYFSYDVKMKEKGDIPEGYSVSREKKERFSLILESASTNQTSMYLCASNSPGTGGEKLFFGSGTQLSVL.

Regarding this clonotype: An end of the junction differs from the germline gene, which may be a read error. The V and J genes are TRBV5-1 and TRBJ2-7, with D possibly called TRBD1 or TRBD2 (5 bases each). This CDR3 region has 17 residues. Germline V gene sequence: CDR1 SGHRS, CDR2 YFSETQ. The CDR3 sequence is CTSIPVGLGVRDYEQYF. In DNA form, the CDR3 reads TGCACCAGCATCCCGGTTGGACTGGGGGTTCGAGACTACGAGCAGTACTTC.

V usage is TRBV10-2 and J usage is TRBJ2-3; D may be TRBD2 (5 bases). Germline assignment: CDR1 WSHSY and CDR2 SAAADI. Trimming shortened V by 7 bases and J by 5 bases, and 7 bases separated the two germline ends. This CDR3 is built from 11 residues. The CDR3 DNA reads TGCGCCAGCAATAGCGTAGATACGCAGTATTTT. Translated: CASNSVDTQYF.

V usage is TRBV20-1 and J usage is TRBJ2-5; TRBD2 aligns across 8 bases. The J segment lost 2 bases and the V segment lost 8 bases, leaving 13 bases of the junction unmatched. The CDR3 contains 15 residues. The germline V gene has CDR1 DFQATT and CDR2 SNEGSKA (reference sequence). The CDR3 sequence is CSTKGGRRTQETQYF. Written as DNA, the CDR3 is TGCAGTACTAAGGGCGGGAGGAGAACTCAAGAGACCCAGTACTTC.

This clonotype occurred many times. This chain connects TRBV11-2 to TRBJ2-2; 10 bases line up with TRBD2. V dropped 4 bases and J dropped 5; count of bases not matched to a gene: 1. Germline V CDR1 and CDR2: SGHAT, FQNNGV. The CDR3 loop spans 14 amino acids. CDR3 region: CASSSTSGTGELFF. DNA of the CDR3: TGTGCCAGCAGCTCGACTAGCGGGACCGGGGAGCTGTTTTTT. The full variable domain, completed using reference TRBV11-2 and TRBJ2-2, is EAGVAQSPRYKIIEKRQSVAFWCNPISGHATLYWYQQILGQGPKLLIQFQNNGVVDDSQLPKDRFSAERLKGVDSTLKIQPAKLEDSAVYLCASSSTSGTGELFFGEGSRLTVL.

As for this clonotype: Because the CDR3 is missing its conserved closing phenylalanine or tryptophan, this is likely a read error. V usage is TRBV10-3 and J usage is TRBJ2-7, with a tentative D call TRBD2 (6 bases). The CDR3 length is 16 residues. The germline gives CDR1 ENHRY, CDR2 SYGVKD. V was shortened by 6 bases and J by 0 bases, with 18 bases between the two germline ends. The CDR3 nucleotides read TGTGCCATCAGGGGAGAGCCTAACGGGAGCTCCTACGAGCAGTACCTC. Translating it yields CAIRGEPNGSSYEQYL.

The genes are TRBV24-1 and TRBJ2-2, with no clear D. This CDR3 comprises 15 residues. Trimming took 3 bases from V and 7 from J, leaving 14 bases between them. Germline V gives CDR1 KGHDR, CDR2 SFDVKD. The CDR3 reads CATSDVLLGIGELFF. The CDR3 nucleotides are TGTGCCACCAGTGATGTGCTGTTAGGGATCGGGGAGCTGTTTTTT.

In nucleotides, the CDR3 is TGTGCCAGCAGCCACACCCACGGGACGTGGGGGAATGAGCAGTTCTTC. Residues: CASSHTHGTWGNEQFF. The V gene is TRBV14, the J gene TRBJ2-1; D tentatively fits TRBD1 or TRBD2 (5 bases each). Trimming shortened V by 3 bases and J by 7 bases, and 19 bases separated the two germline ends. CDR3 length: 16 amino acids. Germline V gene sequence: CDR1 SGHDN, CDR2 FVKESK. Full variable domain (outside the CDR3, taken from reference TRBV14 and TRBJ2-1): EAGVTQFPSHSVIEKGQTVTLRCDPISGHDNLYWYRRVMGKEIKFLLHFVKESKQDESGMPNNRFLAERTGGTYSTLKVQPAELEDSGVYFCASSHTHGTWGNEQFFGPGTRLTVL.

This clonotype is classed as medium-sized. The chain recombines TRBV6-5 with TRBJ2-4, with 7 bases that match TRBD2. Germline trimming cut 0 bases from V and 6 bases from J; bases unmatched to any gene: 2. Germline loops: CDR1 MNHEY, CDR2 SVGAGI. The CDR3 contains 14 residues. The CDR3 region is CASSYSGRGNIQYF. The CDR3 DNA sequence: TGTGCCAGCAGTTACTCGGGGAGGGGAAACATTCAGTACTTC.

To note about this clonotype: Likely a read error: the CDR3 ends without its conserved phenylalanine or tryptophan. The rearrangement links TRBV12-3 or TRBV12-4 to TRBJ2-2, with TRBD1 as a possible D gene (5 bases). V was trimmed by 1 base and J by 6 bases, leaving 15 bases between them. This CDR3 contains 16 residues. This CDR3 reads CASSLGTWTNSGELFS. CDR3 DNA: TGTGCCAGCAGTTTAGGGACATGGACAAACTCCGGGGAGCTGTTTTCT.

V is TRBV20-1 and J is TRBJ2-6; 10 bases are shared with TRBD2. The CDR3 loop spans 18 amino acids. Germline-derived CDR1 and CDR2 are DFQATT and SNEGSKA (reference sequence). V was clipped by 7 bases and J by 0 bases; unmatched bases: 12. CDR3 bases: TGCAGTGTCCGAGGTCCAGCGGGAGGGCCCTCTGGGGCCAACGTCCTGACTTTC. As protein: CSVRGPAGGPSGANVLTF.

A few counts support this clonotype. Since no conserved phenylalanine or tryptophan closes the CDR3, a read error is the likely cause. The chain joins TRBV29-1 to TRBJ2-7; 7 bases are a match to TRBD1. The germline gives CDR1 SQVTM, CDR2 ANQGSEA. The CDR3 consists of 15 residues. Trimming at V came to 7 bases and at J to 5 bases, leaving 17 bases not matched to a gene. This CDR3 reads CSAIGTVKLFDEQYI. CDR3 coding DNA: TGCAGCGCTATAGGGACAGTGAAATTATTTGACGAGCAGTACATC.

V gene TRBV6-5 combines with J gene TRBJ1-1; D gene unclear. V was clipped by 5 bases and J by 4 bases, with 11 bases between them. From germline, CDR1 is MNHEY and CDR2 SVGAGI. This CDR3 is built from 13 residues. The CDR3 sequence: CASSPQETTEAFF. CDR3 DNA sequence: TGTGCCAGCAGTCCCCAGGAGACCACTGAAGCTTTCTTT.

The chain recombines TRBV6-5 with TRBJ2-7, with D perhaps matching TRBD1 (6 bases). The V gene's germline CDR1 is MNHEY and CDR2 SVGAGI. There are 13 residues in the CDR3. CDR3 amino acids: CASCYPDSYEQYF. DNA of the CDR3: TGTGCTAGCTGTTACCCGGACAGTTACGAGCAGTACTTC.

Worth noting for this clonotype: One end of the junction fails to match germline, which may point to a read error. The J gene is TRBJ2-2, the V gene TRBV10-2; 11 positions agree with TRBD2. CDR3 length: 14 residues. Germline-derived CDR1 and CDR2 are WSHSY and SAAADI. CDR3 sequence: CTSNTSGSIGELFF. CDR3 in DNA: TGCACCAGCAATACTAGCGGGAGCATCGGGGAGCTGTTTTTT.

CDR3 sequence: CANSEGGFYEQYF. The CDR3 nucleotides are TGTGCCAACAGCGAAGGAGGCTTCTACGAGCAGTACTTC. This sequence joins TRBV6-1 and TRBJ2-7, with a tentative D call TRBD2 (5 bases). Per the germline V gene, CDR1 is MNHNS and CDR2 is SASEGT. V dropped 10 bases and J dropped 3 bases, with 16 bases sitting between them. The CDR3 consists of 13 residues.